A single sample is the source of the 28 T cell receptor beta chains below, sequenced in a study of blood T cell repertoires in COVID-19. Sequencing was performed with immunoSEQ multiplex PCR; in TCRdb, only in-frame clones are kept and a portion is missing. The sample consists of over 200,000 clones, about 90% of them appearing once. The sequenced material came from peripheral blood. These receptors all come from a woman in her twenties or thirties who had recovered from COVID-19.

The rearrangement links TRBV10-1 to TRBJ1-1; unclear D gene. Germline lookup yields CDR1 WNHNN and CDR2 SYGVQD (reference sequence). There are 15 residues in the CDR3. V gave up 3 bases and J gave up 4 bases, with 15 bases separating them. CDR3 in amino acids: CASSDFGLGTTEAFF. The DNA for the CDR3 is TGCGCCAGCAGTGATTTTGGACTGGGAACCACTGAAGCTTTCTTT.

This chain connects TRBV5-1 to TRBJ2-7, with 7 positions matching TRBD1. Germline values: CDR1 SGHRS, CDR2 YFSETQ. V lost 4 bases and J lost 2; bases outside the gene matches: 9. This CDR3 has 15 amino acids. This chain's CDR3 is CASSLRTGTTYEQYF. In nucleotides, the CDR3 is TGCGCCAGCAGCCTAAGGACAGGAACGACCTACGAGCAGTACTTC. Full variable domain (missing parts from reference TRBV5-1 and TRBJ2-7): KAGVTQTPRYLIKTRGQQVTLSCSPISGHRSVSWYQQTPGQGLQFLFEYFSETQRNKGNFPGRFSGRQFSNSRSEMNVSTLELGDSALYLCASSLRTGTTYEQYFGPGTRLTVT.

The gene calls are TRBV5-8 and TRBJ1-4; D is uncertain. The V gene's germline CDR1 is SGHTS and CDR2 YDEGEE. V lost 6 bases to trimming and J lost 11 bases, with 17 bases between them. The CDR3 runs to 13 residues. The DNA for the CDR3 is TGTGCCAGCATCCGGCGAGGGTCAACGAAACTGTTTTTT. It yields the protein CASIRRGSTKLFF.

The chain couples TRBV4-1 to TRBJ1-5, with TRBD1 matching 9 bases. The CDR3 covers 17 residues. The junction had 9 bases not matched to a gene; V was cut back by 0 bases and J by 6 bases. Germline V lookup: CDR1 MGHRA, CDR2 YSYEKL. In DNA form, the CDR3 reads TGCGCCAGCAGCCAAGATGGGGGACAGGGTGTATTTCAGCCCCAGCATTTT. Translated: CASSQDGGQGVFQPQHF.

The gene calls are TRBV4-3 and TRBJ2-6; weak D call: TRBD2 (6 bases). The CDR3 totals 16 residues. V lost 0 bases to trimming and J lost 2 bases, with 8 bases between them. Germline assignment: CDR1 LGHNA and CDR2 YSLEER. The CDR3 sequence: CASSQDWGAGANVLTF. The CDR3 DNA follows: TGCGCCAGCAGCCAAGATTGGGGGGCTGGGGCCAACGTCCTGACTTTC.

The chain employs TRBV6-6 and TRBJ1-6; D not certain. The CDR3 is 15 residues long. Germline V gives CDR1 MNHNY, CDR2 SVGAGI (reference sequence). Trimming removed 6 bases at V and 9 bases at J, with 18 bases between. DNA of the CDR3: TGTGCCAGCAGACAAGACGGGTCTGCGGGTTCACCCCTCCACTTT. Its translation: CASRQDGSAGSPLHF.

The J gene is TRBJ1-2, the V gene TRBV3-1 (or the pseudogene TRBV3-2), with D tentatively TRBD1 (5 bases). Per germline, CDR1 LGHDT and CDR2 YNNKEL (reference sequence). V was cut by 0 bases and J by 1 base, with 12 bases left in between. This CDR3 contains 16 residues. This CDR3 reads CASSQDPQGYNYGYTF. The CDR3 nucleotides are TGTGCCAGCAGCCAAGATCCGCAGGGTTATAACTATGGCTACACCTTC.

The rearrangement links TRBV5-1 to TRBJ2-7, with 12 bases that match TRBD1. Germline V lookup: CDR1 SGHRS, CDR2 YFSETQ. The CDR3 runs to 14 residues. The ends lost 4 bases at V and 5 bases at J; junction bases unmatched: 4. CDR3 protein: CASSRGQGADEQYF. Here the CDR3 DNA reads TGCGCCAGCAGCCGGGGACAGGGGGCGGACGAGCAGTACTTC.

The CDR3 sequence: CSARTGSEQYF. In DNA, the CDR3 is TGCAGTGCTAGGACAGGCTCTGAGCAGTACTTC. V and J are TRBV20-1 and TRBJ2-7, with D maybe TRBD1 (6 bases). Germline-derived CDR1 and CDR2 are DFQATT and SNEGSKA (reference sequence). The ends were cut back, 3 bases at V and 7 bases at J, with 10 bases in the middle. CDR3 length: 11 residues.

This chain links TRBV28 with TRBJ2-7, with TRBD1 identical over 11 bases. The CDR3 covers 17 residues. The germline V gene has CDR1 MDHEN and CDR2 SYDVKM. J lost 2 bases, V lost 1 base, and 7 bases had no gene match. CDR3 region: CASSLSPGQGATYEQYF. Here the CDR3 DNA reads TGTGCCAGCAGTTTATCCCCAGGACAGGGGGCGACCTACGAGCAGTACTTC. Complete variable domain (other parts from reference TRBV28 and TRBJ2-7): DVKVTQSSRYLVKRTGEKVFLECVQDMDHENMFWYRQDPGLGLRLIYFSYDVKMKEKGDIPEGYSVSREKKERFSLILESASTNQTSMYLCASSLSPGQGATYEQYFGPGTRLTVT.

This clone was picked up one time. The chain links TRBV27 to TRBJ1-5; 7 bases are a match to TRBD1. Germline V gene lookup returns CDR1 MNHEY and CDR2 SMNVEV (reference sequence). The V and J ends lost 6 bases and 10 bases, in that order; junction bases with no gene match: 15. The CDR3 runs 15 residues. The CDR3 sequence: CASSTGVGAISPQHF. The CDR3 bases are TGTGCCAGCAGCACAGGGGTTGGTGCAATCAGTCCCCAGCATTTT.

The V call is TRBV11-2, the J call TRBJ2-1; D perhaps matches TRBD2 (5 bases). Trimming cost V 2 bases and J 8 bases, with 25 bases left between them. The CDR3 has 18 residues. Germline V CDR1 and CDR2: SGHAT, FQNNGV. The CDR3 nucleotides are TGTGCCAGCAGCTTAAAGCCACCTGGAGGCCAGGAACGGGATGAGCAGTTCTTC. Its translation is CASSLKPPGGQERDEQFF.

The chain joins TRBV14 to TRBJ2-7; tentative D call: TRBD1 (6 bases). V was shortened by 6 bases and J by 2 bases, with 11 bases between the two germline ends. This CDR3 spans 13 amino acids. Looked up from germline, CDR1 is SGHDN and CDR2 is FVKESK. CDR3 in amino acids: CASRPGETYEQYF. The CDR3 DNA reads TGTGCCAGCAGGCCAGGGGAAACCTACGAGCAGTACTTC. The full variable domain, its missing parts supplied by reference TRBV14 and TRBJ2-7, is EAGVTQFPSHSVIEKGQTVTLRCDPISGHDNLYWYRRVMGKEIKFLLHFVKESKQDESGMPNNRFLAERTGGTYSTLKVQPAELEDSGVYFCASRPGETYEQYFGPGTRLTVT.

CDR3 amino acids: CASSAAEAGNTGELFF. The CDR3 DNA reads as TGCGCCAGCAGCGCAGCGGAGGCGGGGAACACCGGGGAGCTGTTTTTT. This sequence joins TRBV5-1 and TRBJ2-2; maybe TRBD2 (5 bases). The CDR3 spans 16 residues. Germline V gene lookup returns CDR1 SGHRS and CDR2 YFSETQ. V lost 4 bases to trimming and J lost 1 base, with 14 bases between them.

The J gene is TRBJ2-5, the V gene TRBV7-6, with unresolved D. Germline V gives CDR1 SGHVS, CDR2 FNYEAQ. Trimming took off 3 bases at V and 0 bases at J, with 11 bases between the two ends. The CDR3 is 15 residues long. Here the CDR3 reads CASSFIPRDQETQYF. The CDR3 region has the DNA TGTGCCAGCAGCTTCATTCCCCGAGACCAAGAGACCCAGTACTTC.

This clone was recorded only once. The sample contains more than one DNA sequence encoding this CDR3. The rearrangement links TRBV5-1 to TRBJ2-5, with 7 nucleotides matching TRBD1. CDR1 is SGHRS and CDR2 is YFSETQ in the germline V gene. Trimming at V came to 1 base and at J to 5 bases, leaving 5 bases not matched to a gene. CDR3 length: 14 amino acids. CDR3 residues: CASSLLGGRETQYF. CDR3 nucleotides: TGCGCCAGCAGCTTGCTAGGGGGCCGGGAGACCCAGTACTTC.

This clone has a handful of counts. The chain joins TRBV27 to TRBJ2-1, with 13 positions matching TRBD2. Losses at the gene ends were 8 bases for V and 5 bases for J; bases not matched to a gene: 0. In germline, CDR1 is MNHEY, CDR2 SMNVEV (reference sequence). This CDR3 has 13 residues. Here the CDR3 DNA reads TGTGCCAGCGGACTAGCGGGGGACAATGAGCAGTTCTTC. Amino acids: CASGLAGDNEQFF.

This clone was seen only once. The chain joins TRBV11-1 to TRBJ2-7, with TRBD1 matching over 10 bases. Germline trimming cut 4 bases from V and 3 bases from J; bases unmatched to any gene: 3. Germline-derived CDR1 and CDR2 are SGHAT and FQDESV (reference sequence). The CDR3 length is 14 residues. CDR3 residues: CASSYGQGGYEQYF. The DNA for the CDR3 is TGTGCCAGCAGCTACGGACAGGGGGGCTACGAGCAGTACTTC.

The chain carries TRBV3-1 (or the pseudogene TRBV3-2) and TRBJ1-2, with a possible D match to TRBD1 (6 bases). Germline CDR1 LGHDT, CDR2 YNNKEL (reference sequence). V was cut by 4 bases and J by 8 bases, with 17 bases left in between. The CDR3 extends over 14 amino acids. The CDR3 spells CASSPPTGKSGYTF. CDR3 nucleotides: TGTGCCAGCAGCCCGCCGACAGGAAAGAGCGGCTACACCTTC.

J is TRBJ2-1 and V is TRBV2, with 7 nucleotides matching TRBD2. Per the germline V gene, CDR1 is SNHLY and CDR2 is FYNNEI. After removal of 3 bases from V and 7 bases from J, the junction contained 21 bases not matched to a gene. The CDR3 extends over 19 amino acids. The CDR3 region is CASSDESGVRGTPRNEQFF. CDR3 DNA: TGTGCCAGCAGTGACGAGTCGGGGGTGCGGGGGACCCCTCGGAATGAGCAGTTCTTC.

This rearrangement joins TRBV2 to TRBJ2-2, with D possibly TRBD1 on 5 matching bases. The CDR3 consists of 13 residues. V lost 6 bases and J 4 bases, leaving 9 bases between the germline ends. Germline loops: CDR1 SNHLY, CDR2 FYNNEI. The CDR3 region is CASRSGITGELFF. In nucleotides, the CDR3 is TGTGCCAGCAGATCAGGGATCACCGGGGAGCTGTTTTTT.

The CDR3 reads CASSYLSGQGVYGYTF. The CDR3 DNA sequence: TGTGCCAGCAGTTACCTGTCGGGACAGGGGGTGTATGGCTACACCTTC. The rearrangement joins TRBV6-6 to TRBJ1-2; 11 bases line up with TRBD1. Trimming cost V 2 bases and J 5 bases; bases outside gene matches: 7. Germline V gives CDR1 MNHNY, CDR2 SVGAGI (reference sequence). The CDR3 runs 16 residues.

The rearrangement joins TRBV6-6 to TRBJ1-1, with 7 bases identical to TRBD1. J lost 4 bases, V lost 4 bases, and 3 bases had no gene match. The CDR3 loop spans 13 amino acids. Germline CDR1 is MNHNY and CDR2 is SVGAGI (reference sequence). The CDR3: CASSWGQITEAFF. The CDR3 nucleotides are TGTGCCAGCAGTTGGGGACAGATCACTGAAGCTTTCTTT.

The chain recombines TRBV7-9 with TRBJ2-5; D is ambiguous. This CDR3 spans 15 amino acids. The V gene lost 4 bases and the J gene lost 3 bases, with 15 bases spanning the gap. CDR1 and CDR2 from the germline V gene are SEHNR and FQNEAQ (reference sequence). The CDR3 loop reads CASSWRRDTKETQYF. The CDR3 DNA reads as TGTGCCAGCAGCTGGCGTCGAGACACCAAAGAGACCCAGTACTTC.

The genes are TRBV30 and TRBJ1-5, with 9 bases fitting TRBD1. Looked up from germline, CDR1 is GTSNPN and CDR2 is SVGIG (reference sequence). Losses at the gene ends were 0 bases for V and 8 bases for J; bases not matched to a gene: 5. The CDR3 consists of 14 residues. The DNA of the CDR3 is TGTGCCTGGAGTGTTACAGGGGGCAGGGAGCCCCAGCATTTT. It translates to CAWSVTGGREPQHF.

V gene TRBV29-1 combines with J gene TRBJ2-1; the match to TRBD1 covers 10 bases. With 1 base clipped from V and 7 bases from J, the junction kept 10 bases outside the gene matches. CDR3 length: 16 residues. CDR1 is SQVTM and CDR2 is ANQGSEA in the germline V gene. The CDR3 DNA reads as TGCAGCGTTGAAGCCCTGACAGGGGGCTGGGGAAATGAGCAGTTCTTC. Its protein is CSVEALTGGWGNEQFF.

The chain is built from TRBV29-1 and TRBJ2-2; 10 bases line up with TRBD1. Trimming cost V 7 bases and J 3 bases; bases outside gene matches: 5. The CDR3 contains 14 residues. Germline V gene data show CDR1 as SQVTM and CDR2 as ANQGSEA. This CDR3 is CSARDRGYTGELFF. DNA for the CDR3: TGCAGCGCTAGGGACAGGGGATACACCGGGGAGCTGTTTTTT.

The rearrangement uses TRBV11-2 and TRBJ1-2, with 7 positions matching TRBD1. J was trimmed by 8 bases and V by 1 base; bases with no gene match: 10. The CDR3 runs 15 residues. The germline V gene has CDR1 SGHAT and CDR2 FQNNGV. This CDR3 reads CASSLGTGGDRGYTF. DNA for the CDR3: TGTGCCAGCAGCTTAGGGACAGGAGGGGATCGGGGCTACACCTTC.